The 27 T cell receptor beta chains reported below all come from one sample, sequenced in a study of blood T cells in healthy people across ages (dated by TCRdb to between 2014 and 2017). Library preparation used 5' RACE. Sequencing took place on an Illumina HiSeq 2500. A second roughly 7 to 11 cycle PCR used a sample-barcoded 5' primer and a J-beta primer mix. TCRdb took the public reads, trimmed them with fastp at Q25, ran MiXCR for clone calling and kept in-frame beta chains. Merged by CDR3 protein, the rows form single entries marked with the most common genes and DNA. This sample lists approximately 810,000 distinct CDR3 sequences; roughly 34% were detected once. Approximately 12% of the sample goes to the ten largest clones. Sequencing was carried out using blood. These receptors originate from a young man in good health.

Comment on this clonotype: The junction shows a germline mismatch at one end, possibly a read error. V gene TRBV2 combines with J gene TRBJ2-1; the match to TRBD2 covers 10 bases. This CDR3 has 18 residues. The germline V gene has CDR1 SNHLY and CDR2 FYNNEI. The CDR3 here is CASRNPTNSGGSYSEQFF. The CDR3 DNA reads TGTGCCAGCAGAAACCCTACCAATAGCGGGGGGTCATACAGTGAGCAGTTCTTC.

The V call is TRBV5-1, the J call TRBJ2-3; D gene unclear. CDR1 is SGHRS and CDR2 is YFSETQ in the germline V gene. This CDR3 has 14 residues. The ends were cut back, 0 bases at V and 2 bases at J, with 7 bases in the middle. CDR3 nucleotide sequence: TGCGCCAGCAGCTTGGCCCAACCCACAGATACGCAGTATTTT. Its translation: CASSLAQPTDTQYF.

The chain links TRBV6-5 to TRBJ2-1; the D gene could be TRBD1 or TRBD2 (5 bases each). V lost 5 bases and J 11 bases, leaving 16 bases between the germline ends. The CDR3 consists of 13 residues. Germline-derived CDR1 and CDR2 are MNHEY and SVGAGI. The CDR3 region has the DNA TGTGCCAGCAGTACCCGGGACCCCCCTAAGCAGTTCTTC. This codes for CASSTRDPPKQFF.

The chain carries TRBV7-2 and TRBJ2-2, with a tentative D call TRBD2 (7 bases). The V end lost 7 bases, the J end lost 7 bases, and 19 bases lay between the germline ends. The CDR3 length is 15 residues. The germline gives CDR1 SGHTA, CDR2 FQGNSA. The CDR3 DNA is TGTGCCAGCAACCAACAGGGAGGGCAGAGCGGGGAGCTGTTTTTT. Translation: CASNQQGGQSGELFF.

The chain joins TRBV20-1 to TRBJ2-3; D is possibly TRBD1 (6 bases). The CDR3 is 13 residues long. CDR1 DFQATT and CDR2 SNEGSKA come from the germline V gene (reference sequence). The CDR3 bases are TGCAGCCTATTCAGGGGCCCCGCAGATACGCAGTATTTT. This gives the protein CSLFRGPADTQYF.

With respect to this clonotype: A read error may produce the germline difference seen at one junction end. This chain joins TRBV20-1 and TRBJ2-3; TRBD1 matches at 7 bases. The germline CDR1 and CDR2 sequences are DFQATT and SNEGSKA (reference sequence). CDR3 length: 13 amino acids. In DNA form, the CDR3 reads TGCAGTGCGCTAGACAGGGCCCCAGATACGCGGTATTTT. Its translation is CSALDRAPDTRYF.

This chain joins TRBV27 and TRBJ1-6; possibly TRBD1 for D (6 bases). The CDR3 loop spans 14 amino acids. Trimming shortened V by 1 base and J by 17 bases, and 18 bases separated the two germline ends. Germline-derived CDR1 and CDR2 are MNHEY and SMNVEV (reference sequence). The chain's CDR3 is CASSLWARDTRIHF. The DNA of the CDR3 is TGTGCCAGCAGTTTATGGGCCCGGGACACGAGAATCCACTTT.

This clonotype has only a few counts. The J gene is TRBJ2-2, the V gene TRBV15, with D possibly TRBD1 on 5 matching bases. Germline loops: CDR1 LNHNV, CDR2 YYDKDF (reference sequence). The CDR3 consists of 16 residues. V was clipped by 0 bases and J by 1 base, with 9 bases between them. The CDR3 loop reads CATSRDWGQNTGELFF. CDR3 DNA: TGTGCCACCAGCAGAGATTGGGGCCAGAACACCGGGGAGCTGTTTTTT.

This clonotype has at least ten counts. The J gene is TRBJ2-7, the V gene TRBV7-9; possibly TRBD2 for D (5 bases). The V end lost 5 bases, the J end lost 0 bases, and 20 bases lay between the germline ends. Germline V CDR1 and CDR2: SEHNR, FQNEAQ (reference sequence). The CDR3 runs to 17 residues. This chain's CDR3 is CASSIIVPKRSSYEQYF. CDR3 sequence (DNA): TGTGCCAGCAGCATTATTGTCCCTAAGCGGAGCTCCTACGAGCAGTACTTC.

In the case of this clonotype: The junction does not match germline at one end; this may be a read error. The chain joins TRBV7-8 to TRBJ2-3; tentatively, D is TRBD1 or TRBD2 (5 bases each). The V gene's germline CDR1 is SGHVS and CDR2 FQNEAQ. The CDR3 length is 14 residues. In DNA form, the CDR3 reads TGTACCAGCAGTTATAGGGACCGGACAGATACGCAGTATTTT. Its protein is CTSSYRDRTDTQYF.

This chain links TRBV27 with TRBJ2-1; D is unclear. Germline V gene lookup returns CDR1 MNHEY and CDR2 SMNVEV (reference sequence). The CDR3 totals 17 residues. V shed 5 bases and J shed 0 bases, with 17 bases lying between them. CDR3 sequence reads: CASSPPGLLSSYNEQFF. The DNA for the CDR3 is TGTGCCAGCAGTCCTCCCGGCCTCCTGAGCTCCTACAATGAGCAGTTCTTC.

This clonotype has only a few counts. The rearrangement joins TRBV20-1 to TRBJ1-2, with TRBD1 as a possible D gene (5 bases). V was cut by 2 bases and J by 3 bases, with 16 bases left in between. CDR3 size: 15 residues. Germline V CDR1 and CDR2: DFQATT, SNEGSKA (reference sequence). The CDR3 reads CSARRIEGNYYGYTF. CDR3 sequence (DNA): TGCAGTGCTAGAAGAATCGAGGGGAATTACTATGGCTACACCTTC.

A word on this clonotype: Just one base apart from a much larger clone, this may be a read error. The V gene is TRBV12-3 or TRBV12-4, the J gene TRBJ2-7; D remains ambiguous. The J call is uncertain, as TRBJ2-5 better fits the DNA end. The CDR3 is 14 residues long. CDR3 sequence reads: CAGSLPSSRETQYF. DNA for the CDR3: TGTGCCGGCAGTCTACCCTCTTCCCGGGAGACCCAGTACTTC.

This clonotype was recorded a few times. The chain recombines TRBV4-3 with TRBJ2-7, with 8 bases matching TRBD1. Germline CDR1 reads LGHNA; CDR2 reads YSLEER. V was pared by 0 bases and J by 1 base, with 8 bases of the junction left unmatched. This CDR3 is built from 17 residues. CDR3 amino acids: CASSQDVTGTGSYEQYF. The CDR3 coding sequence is TGCGCCAGCAGCCAAGATGTTACCGGGACAGGATCCTACGAGCAGTACTTC.

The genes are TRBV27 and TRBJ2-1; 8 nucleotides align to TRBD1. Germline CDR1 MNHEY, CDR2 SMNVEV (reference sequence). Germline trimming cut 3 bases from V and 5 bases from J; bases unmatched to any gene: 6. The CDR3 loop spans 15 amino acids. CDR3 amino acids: CASSFEGQGHNEQFF. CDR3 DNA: TGTGCCAGCAGTTTTGAAGGACAGGGCCACAATGAGCAGTTCTTC.

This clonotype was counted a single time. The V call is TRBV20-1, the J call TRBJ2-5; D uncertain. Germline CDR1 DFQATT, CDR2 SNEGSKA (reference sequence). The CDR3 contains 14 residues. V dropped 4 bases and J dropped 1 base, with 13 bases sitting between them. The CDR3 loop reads CSATPLGPQETQYF. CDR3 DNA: TGCAGTGCTACCCCTCTAGGACCCCAAGAGACCCAGTACTTC.

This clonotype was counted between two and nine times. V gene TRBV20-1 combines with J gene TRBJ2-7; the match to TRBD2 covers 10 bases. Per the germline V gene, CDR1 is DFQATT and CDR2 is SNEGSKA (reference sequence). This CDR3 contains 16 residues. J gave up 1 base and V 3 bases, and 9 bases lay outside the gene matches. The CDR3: CSARRVAGGLSYEQYF. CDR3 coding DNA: TGCAGTGCTAGGCGGGTAGCGGGGGGCCTATCCTACGAGCAGTACTTC.

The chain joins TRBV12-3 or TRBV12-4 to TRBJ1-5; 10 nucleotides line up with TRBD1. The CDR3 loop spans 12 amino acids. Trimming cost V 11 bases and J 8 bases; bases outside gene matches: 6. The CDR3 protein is CACRGQGEPQHF. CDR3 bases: TGTGCCTGCCGCGGACAGGGGGAGCCCCAGCATTTT.

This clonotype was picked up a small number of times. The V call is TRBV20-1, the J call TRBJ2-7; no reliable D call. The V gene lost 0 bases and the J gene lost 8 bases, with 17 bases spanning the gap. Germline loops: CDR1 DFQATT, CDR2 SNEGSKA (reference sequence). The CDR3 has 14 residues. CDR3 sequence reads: CSARDRTSDGQQYF. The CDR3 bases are TGCAGTGCTAGAGATCGGACCTCGGACGGCCAGCAGTACTTC.

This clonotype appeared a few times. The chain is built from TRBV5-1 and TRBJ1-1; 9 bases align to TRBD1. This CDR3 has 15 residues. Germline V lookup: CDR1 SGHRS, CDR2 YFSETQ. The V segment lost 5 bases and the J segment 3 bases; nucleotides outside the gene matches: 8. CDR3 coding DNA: TGCGCCAGCAGGTTAACAGGGGGCGCGGACACTGAAGCTTTCTTT. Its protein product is CASRLTGGADTEAFF.

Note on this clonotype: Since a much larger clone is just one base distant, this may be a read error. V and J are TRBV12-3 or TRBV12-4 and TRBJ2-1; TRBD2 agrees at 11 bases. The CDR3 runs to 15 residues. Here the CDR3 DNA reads TGTGCCTGCAGCGGGACTAGCGGACCTTACAATGAGCAGTTCTTC. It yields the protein CACSGTSGPYNEQFF.

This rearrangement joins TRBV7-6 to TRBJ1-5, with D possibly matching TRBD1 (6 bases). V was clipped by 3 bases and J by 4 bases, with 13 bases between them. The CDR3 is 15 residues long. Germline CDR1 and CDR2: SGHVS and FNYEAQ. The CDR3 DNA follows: TGTGCCAGCAGCTTGTGGAGGGGGGGGAATCAGCCCCAGCATTTT. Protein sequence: CASSLWRGGNQPQHF.

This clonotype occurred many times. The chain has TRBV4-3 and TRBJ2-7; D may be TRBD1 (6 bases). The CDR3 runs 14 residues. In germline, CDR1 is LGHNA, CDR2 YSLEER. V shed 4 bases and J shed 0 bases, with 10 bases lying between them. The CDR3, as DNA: TGCGCCAGCAGCCGCGGACAGAGCTCCTACGAGCAGTACTTC. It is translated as CASSRGQSSYEQYF.

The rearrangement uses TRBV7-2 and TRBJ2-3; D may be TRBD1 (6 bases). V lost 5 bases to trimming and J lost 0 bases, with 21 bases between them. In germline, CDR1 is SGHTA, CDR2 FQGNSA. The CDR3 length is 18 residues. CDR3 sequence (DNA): TGTGCCAGCAGCACCAACAGGGAATACCTTCCTAGCACAGATACGCAGTATTTT. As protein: CASSTNREYLPSTDTQYF.

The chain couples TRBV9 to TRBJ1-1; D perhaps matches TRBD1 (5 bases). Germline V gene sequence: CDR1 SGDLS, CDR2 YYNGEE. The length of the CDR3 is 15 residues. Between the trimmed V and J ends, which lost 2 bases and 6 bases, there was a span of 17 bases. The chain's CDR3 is CASSVGARSGAEAFF. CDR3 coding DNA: TGTGCCAGCAGCGTCGGGGCCAGGTCTGGGGCTGAAGCTTTCTTT.

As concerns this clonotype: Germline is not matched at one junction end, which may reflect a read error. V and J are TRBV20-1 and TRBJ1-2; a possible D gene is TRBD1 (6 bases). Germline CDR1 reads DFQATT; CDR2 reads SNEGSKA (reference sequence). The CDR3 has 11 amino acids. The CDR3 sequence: CSARVTGGCTF. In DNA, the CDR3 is TGCAGTGCTAGGGTGACAGGTGGCTGCACCTTC.

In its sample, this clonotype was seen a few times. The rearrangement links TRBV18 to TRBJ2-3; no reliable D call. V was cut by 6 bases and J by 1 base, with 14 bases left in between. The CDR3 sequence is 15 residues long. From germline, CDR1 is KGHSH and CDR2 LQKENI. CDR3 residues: CASSPDRLGTDTQYF. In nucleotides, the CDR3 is TGTGCCAGCTCCCCCGATAGGCTGGGCACAGATACGCAGTATTTT.